These T cell receptor beta chains were read from a single sample in a study of blood T cells in healthy people across ages. TCRdb recomputed calls from the 5' RACE reads with MiXCR, one row per CDR3 protein. Of about 1.4 million distinct CDR3 sequences in the sample, approximately 59% were seen once. What was sequenced was blood. These TCRs come from a young man in good health. Each CDR3 is given with its conserved first and last residue. Fields, in order: J gene, V gene, D gene, clone size, CDR3 protein, CDR3 DNA. D genes are given only for firm matches. For some rows the clone size is stated as once, few or many, or as a class when expanded; others skip it.

TRBJ1-2 TRBV6-5 TRBD1 once CASSYRLGQATNYGYTF TGTGCCAGCAGTTACAGGCTAGGACAGGCCACTAACTATGGCTACACCTTC
TRBJ2-7 TRBV3-1 . . CASSQQSSGFSYEQYF TGTGCCAGCAGCCAACAAAGCAGCGGATTCTCCTACGAGCAGTACTTC
TRBJ1-2 TRBV20-1 . . CSARDRRQLTF TGCAGTGCTAGAGATAGGCGGCAGCTCACCTTC
TRBJ2-3 TRBV20-1 TRBD1 . CSARAGQGIPTQYF TGCAGTGCTAGGGCGGGACAGGGAATCCCTACGCAGTATTTT
TRBJ2-1 TRBV7-9 TRBD2 few CASSLPSTSGDNEQFF TGTGCCAGCAGCTTGCCAAGCACTAGCGGGGACAATGAGCAGTTCTTC
TRBJ2-5 TRBV3-1 TRBD1 . CASSQVDTTGGPETQYF TGTGCCAGCAGCCAAGTGGATACTACAGGGGGCCCAGAGACCCAGTACTTC
TRBJ2-7 TRBV6-2/TRBV6-3 . few CASSYGGAFYEQYF TGTGCCAGCAGTTACGGCGGGGCCTTCTACGAGCAGTACTTC
TRBJ1-4 TRBV27 . . CASSPSGITNEKLFF TGTGCCAGCAGTCCATCAGGGATAACTAATGAAAAACTGTTTTTT
TRBJ2-5 TRBV21-1 . . CASSHLYSSTQETQYF TGTGCCAGCAGCCATCTATACAGCTCCACTCAAGAGACCCAGTACTTC
TRBJ2-7 TRBV18 TRBD1 . CASSRGTGRSDEQYF TGTGCCAGCTCACGGGGGACAGGCCGGTCGGACGAGCAGTACTTC
TRBJ2-3 TRBV20-1 . . CSAKALRDLFVKTQYF TGCAGTGCAAAGGCCCTCAGGGACCTCTTTGTTAAGACGCAGTATTTT
TRBJ1-5 TRBV7-9 . . CASSLGANQPQHF TGTGCCAGCAGCTTAGGGGCCAATCAGCCCCAGCATTTT
TRBJ2-7 TRBV5-6 . . CASSLHAYEQYF TGTGCCAGCAGCTTGCATGCCTACGAGCAGTACTTC
TRBJ2-1 TRBV5-1 TRBD1 . CASSFDRARGSYNEQFF TGCGCCAGCAGCTTTGACCGGGCCAGGGGGTCCTACAATGAGCAGTTCTTC